The rows below give T cell receptor beta chains drawn from one sample of a study of blood T cell repertoires in COVID-19. Sequencing was performed with immunoSEQ multiplex PCR; in TCRdb, only in-frame clones are kept and a portion is missing. This sample has some 300,000 clones, with just under 90% found just once. The sequenced sample was PBMCs or T cells enriched from blood (not recorded which). These receptors were obtained from a woman between 45 and 65 years old who had been exposed to COVID-19. Each CDR3 is given without its conserved first and last residue.

v_call,j_call,cdr3_length,cdr3_aa
TRBV3-1/TRBV3-2,TRBJ1-1,13,ASRPRDTMNTEAF
TRBV18,TRBJ2-7,12,ASSPGTEKYEQY
TRBV20-1,TRBJ1-1,9,SVRGQTEAF
TRBV7-2,TRBJ2-7,11,ASSFPGWVEQY
TRBV5-1,TRBJ1-1,13,ASSLGQGKYTEAF
TRBV6-5,TRBJ2-7,10,ASTGVYNEQY
TRBV18,TRBJ1-2,11,ASSPQGLYGYT
TRBV18,TRBJ2-7,9,ASSLSYEQY
TRBV4-1,TRBJ2-7,10,ASTGGGREQY
TRBV2,TRBJ1-3,13,ASSELQGTGNTIY
TRBV4-1,TRBJ2-1,15,ASSPLLAGDSYNEQF
TRBV3-1/TRBV3-2,TRBJ2-3,12,ASKSDGGTDTQY
TRBV2,TRBJ2-1,11,ASSVAGYNEQF
TRBV2,TRBJ2-7,14,ASSSSRDIGFYEQY
TRBV4-1,TRBJ2-2,13,ASSRVQGAAGELF
TRBV5-6,TRBJ2-5,15,ASSPASGGVSQETQY
TRBV19,TRBJ2-2,12,ASSEDRATGELF
TRBV18,TRBJ2-1,13,ASSTTTGSYNEQF
TRBV28,TRBJ1-4,15,ASSLWRLDSSYEKLF
TRBV5-1,TRBJ2-5,11,ASSLTAQETQY
TRBV28,TRBJ1-6,16,ASSYPPGTGTYNSPLH
TRBV5-8,TRBJ2-3,13,ASSRSGGAWDTQY
TRBV2,TRBJ1-2,12,ASSELRGIGGYT
TRBV18,TRBJ1-4,11,ASSPTRDEKLF
TRBV11-2,TRBJ2-5,12,ASSPPGIQETQY
TRBV19,TRBJ2-1,13,ASRKRQGAQDEQF
TRBV5-6,TRBJ2-7,13,ASSLGDIVGEEQY
TRBV2,TRBJ2-7,11,ASSGGVYYEQY
TRBV2,TRBJ1-2,11,ASHPGSRYGYT
TRBV5-6,TRBJ2-7,11,ASSSGRGNEQY
TRBV5-1,TRBJ2-7,14,ASSRTGTGGLYEQY
TRBV30,TRBJ1-1,11,AWSDGFTIEAF
TRBV2,TRBJ1-1,10,ASSLRDTEAF
TRBV4-1,TRBJ2-1,17,ASSQDPRTLRSSYNEQF
TRBV19,TRBJ2-7,14,ASSTRGTGVPREQY
TRBV9,TRBJ2-1,14,ASSVERFGTNNEQF
TRBV14,TRBJ2-1,15,ASSQDRGGDIINEQF
TRBV24-1,TRBJ2-7,13,ATSDRDRPMHEQY
TRBV28,TRBJ2-7,12,ASSFQGQGYEQY
TRBV5-1,TRBJ1-4,13,ASSLGTRGEKKLF
TRBV19,TRBJ1-5,9,ASRAAKAQH
TRBV19,TRBJ2-7,11,ATKDRGAYEQY
TRBV6-1,TRBJ2-5,11,ASSEMLRETQY
TRBV13,TRBJ1-1,14,ASSPQLTQVNTEAF
TRBV7-2,TRBJ2-3,15,ASSLAAGGAGTDTQY
TRBV10-2,TRBJ2-3,13,ASKGQGAWTDTQY
TRBV2,TRBJ2-7,11,ASSETADYEQY
TRBV19,TRBJ1-1,15,ASSSKGLGGWYTEAF
TRBV5-4,TRBJ1-2,11,ASSLPENYGYT
TRBV3-1/TRBV3-2,TRBJ1-2,11,ASSPRGGDGYT